Following are 14 T cell receptor beta chains from one sample sequenced in a study of T cell changes during pregnancy in multiple sclerosis. Sequencing used immunoSEQ multiplex PCR; TCRdb keeps in-frame clones, though not all of them. Of under 40,000 clones in the sample, 92% were seen once. The sequencing used CD8+ T cells from peripheral blood mononuclear cells, collected before pregnancy. The receptors come from a female donor with multiple sclerosis, enrolled in a pregnancy study.

The gene calls are TRBV27 and TRBJ2-5; 12 nucleotides agree with TRBD2. Germline V gene lookup returns CDR1 MNHEY and CDR2 SMNVEV (reference sequence). V dropped 2 bases and J dropped 6; count of bases not matched to a gene: 7. The CDR3 contains 16 residues. As DNA, the CDR3 is TGTGCCAGCAGTTTACAGGGGACTAGCGGGCCGAAGACCCAGTACTTC. Translation: CASSLQGTSGPKTQYF.

V gene TRBV2 combines with J gene TRBJ1-1; 8 bases match TRBD1. The CDR3 is 15 residues long. The V and J ends lost 4 bases and 5 bases, in that order; junction bases with no gene match: 9. Germline V lookup: CDR1 SNHLY, CDR2 FYNNEI. The CDR3 nucleotides are TGTGCCAGCAGTGGATCAGACAGGGGAGGAACTGAAGCTTTCTTT. Amino acids: CASSGSDRGGTEAFF.

The V and J genes are TRBV7-3 and TRBJ2-1, with a weak D call TRBD1 (6 bases). CDR1 is SGHTA and CDR2 is FQGTGA in the germline V gene. V lost 1 base and J 0 bases, leaving 7 bases between the germline ends. The CDR3 spans 15 residues. CDR3 nucleotide sequence: TGTGCCAGCAGCTTAATAGGGGGCTCCTACAATGAGCAGTTCTTC. Its protein is CASSLIGGSYNEQFF. Using reference TRBV7-3 and TRBJ2-1 for the parts outside the CDR3, the full variable domain is GAGVSQTPSNKVTEKGKYVELRCDPISGHTALYWYRQSLGQGPEFLIYFQGTGAADDSGLPNDRFFAVRPEGSVSTLKIQRTERGDSAVYLCASSLIGGSYNEQFFGPGTRLTVL.

The gene calls are TRBV10-2 and TRBJ1-1, with TRBD1 matching 10 bases. This CDR3 comprises 15 residues. The V segment lost 3 bases and the J segment 3 bases; nucleotides outside the gene matches: 4. The germline V gene encodes CDR1 WSHSY and CDR2 SAAADI. CDR3 DNA: TGCGCCAGCAGTGAACGGACAGGGGGGGACACTGAAGCTTTCTTT. It translates to CASSERTGGDTEAFF.

The chain recombines TRBV27 with TRBJ2-2; TRBD2 is a possible D gene (5 bases). The CDR3 is 17 residues long. V lost 5 bases, J lost 3 bases, and 19 bases lay in between. The germline gives CDR1 MNHEY, CDR2 SMNVEV (reference sequence). The CDR3 coding sequence is TGTGCCAGCAGTCCATTCCCCTCCCACGGGGACACCGGGGAGCTGTTTTTT. It is translated as CASSPFPSHGDTGELFF.

The chain combines TRBV19 with TRBJ2-2; 9 bases are shared with TRBD1. Germline V lookup: CDR1 LNHDA, CDR2 SQIVND (reference sequence). This CDR3 is built from 15 residues. Trimming removed 4 bases from V and 5 bases from J; junction bases left unmatched: 5. The DNA for the CDR3 is TGTGCCAGTAGTACCAGGGACAGGGATACCGGGGAGCTGTTTTTT. This gives the protein CASSTRDRDTGELFF.

The chain has TRBV15 and TRBJ2-1, with 9 nucleotides matching TRBD1. Per germline, CDR1 LNHNV and CDR2 YYDKDF (reference sequence). CDR3 length equals 15 residues. V shed 3 bases, J shed 7 bases, and the junction held 7 bases outside the gene matches. The chain's CDR3 is CATSRRTGAGNEQFF. CDR3 DNA: TGTGCCACCAGCAGGAGGACAGGGGCGGGGAATGAGCAGTTCTTC.

The count of this clone is one. This CDR3 reads CASSLAGGSDTQYF. In DNA form, the CDR3 reads TGTGCCAGCAGTCTAGCGGGAGGGTCAGATACGCAGTATTTT. The chain is built from TRBV9 and TRBJ2-3; 12 bases align to TRBD2. Germline V lookup: CDR1 SGDLS, CDR2 YYNGEE. This CDR3 has 14 residues. The J segment lost 4 bases and the V segment lost 5 bases, leaving 2 bases of the junction unmatched. The full variable domain, with the rest looked up from reference TRBV9 and TRBJ2-3, is DSGVTQTPKHLITATGQRVTLRCSPRSGDLSVYWYQQSLDQGLQFLIQYYNGEERAKGNILERFSAQQFPDLHSELNLSSLELGDSALYFCASSLAGGSDTQYFGPGTRLTVL.

The genes are TRBV28 and TRBJ2-1, with TRBD2 matching 10 bases. This CDR3 comprises 18 residues. Germline V gene lookup returns CDR1 MDHEN and CDR2 SYDVKM. The trim removed 7 bases at V and 5 bases at J, leaving 17 bases unmatched. The chain's CDR3 is CASKYHLAGALTDNEQFF. The CDR3 DNA reads as TGTGCCAGCAAGTACCACCTAGCGGGAGCCCTAACCGACAATGAGCAGTTCTTC. The entire variable domain, with the rest obtained from reference TRBV28 and TRBJ2-1, is as follows: DVKVTQSSRYLVKRTGEKVFLECVQDMDHENMFWYRQDPGLGLRLIYFSYDVKMKEKGDIPEGYSVSREKKERFSLILESASTNQTSMYLCASKYHLAGALTDNEQFFGPGTRLTVL.

The J gene is TRBJ2-1, the V gene TRBV5-1, with TRBD2 matching over 10 bases. Looked up from germline, CDR1 is SGHRS and CDR2 is YFSETQ. This CDR3 is 16 amino acids long. V gave up 4 bases and J gave up 0 bases; unmatched junction bases: 4. This CDR3 reads CASSTGLAYSYNEQFF. Here the CDR3 DNA reads TGCGCCAGCAGCACGGGACTAGCGTACTCCTACAATGAGCAGTTCTTC.

This sequence joins TRBV7-2 and TRBJ1-5, with D possibly TRBD1 on 5 matching bases. The CDR3 spans 15 residues. Germline CDR1 and CDR2: SGHTA and FQGNSA. Trimming took 1 base from V and 0 from J, leaving 7 bases between them. Written as DNA, the CDR3 is TGTGCCAGCAGCTTAGGCGGGGGTAGCAATCAGCCCCAGCATTTT. This codes for CASSLGGGSNQPQHF.

V gene TRBV10-1 combines with J gene TRBJ2-4, with 7 bases lining up with TRBD1. Germline V gene data show CDR1 as WNHNN and CDR2 as SYGVQD (reference sequence). The J segment lost 2 bases and the V segment lost 7 bases, leaving 8 bases of the junction unmatched. The CDR3 is 15 residues long. For the CDR3, the DNA is TGCGCCAGCACCGACCAGGGGGATCCCAAAAACATTCAGTACTTC. Translated: CASTDQGDPKNIQYF.

This clone is a singleton in its sample. The chain links TRBV2 to TRBJ1-2; 7 bases fit TRBD1. J gave up 8 bases and V 1 base, and 4 bases lay outside the gene matches. Germline V lookup: CDR1 SNHLY, CDR2 FYNNEI. The CDR3 covers 13 residues. The CDR3 region has the DNA TGTGCCAGCAGTGAAGACAGGGGAGTCGGCTACACCTTC. As protein: CASSEDRGVGYTF.

The chain has TRBV9 and TRBJ2-7; the D gene is possibly TRBD2 (5 bases). The germline gives CDR1 SGDLS, CDR2 YYNGEE. The CDR3 spans 14 residues. Trimming removed 4 bases at V and 5 bases at J, with 16 bases between. CDR3 in amino acids: CASSQEGTPDEQYF. CDR3 DNA: TGTGCCAGCAGCCAAGAGGGCACACCCGACGAGCAGTACTTC.